This T cell receptor beta chain was captured in a study of blood T cell repertoires in COVID-19 (dated by TCRdb to 2018 to 2020). In the study overall: The collaborator samples originated in the United States, Italy and Spain and spanned the acute and convalescent phases of COVID-19. The prospective study material was composed of cDNA or gDNA derived from T cells, B-cell-depleted T cells, or PBMCs. Samples were obtained from the ongoing ImmuneRACE study (first 160 participants) and from about 1,300 subjects provided by 6 global collaborators. A freely available public database, intended as a resource for researchers studying the immune response to SARS-CoV-2, is where the repertoires were released. Nearly every sample came with metadata listing a de-identified subject ID, COVID-19 status, age in years and sex. Subjects who had been exposed to COVID-19, were actively infected with it, or had recovered from it provided the deeply sampled blood TCRbeta repertoires that made up the dataset. Where available, HLA class I and class II types were obtained from metadata supplied by the sample provider rather than from assay-based typing.

The immunoSEQ Assay, a bias-controlled multiplex PCR, was used to amplify TCRbeta CDR3 regions from genomic DNA. The paper's processing steps were these. The number of nucleated cells in each sample was estimated by amplification of reference gene primers within the assay. To quantify the absolute abundance of each unique TCRbeta CDR3 rearrangement, sequence reads were collapsed and filtered. For each sample, productive Simpson clonality was calculated as the square root of Simpson's diversity index across productive rearrangements. TCRdb mirrors the immuneACCESS table, restricted to in-frame sequences. Some clones are absent from its copies; in checked studies, under half trace to an unresolved V gene, and the reason for the others is unknown. That table is the source of V, J and clone size, and D and trimming were worked out from the DNA. Here the sample has about 260,000 clones; 70% to 90% occur a single time. 3.5% to 5.5% of the sample is held by the ten biggest clonotypes.

Note on this clone: Its antigen is not yet known. Nothing much larger sits one base from this clone, and base qualities are not available.

Based on the germline V gene, the CDR1 and CDR2 sequences are SGHTA and FQGNSA. Counted from cysteine to phenylalanine, this CDR3 has 15 amino acids. Solely the CDR3 DNA is kept, with 45 bases framed from the first base. Germline trimming: 5 bases from V, 9 bases from J; junction bases outside gene matches: 11. Overall results and qualifications from the work: Clinical and demographic metadata were provided uncurated, with the amount varying by source and participant.

A second Seattle source provided samples from volunteer blood donors who had recovered from COVID-19. Collaborating institutions collected whole blood in K2EDTA tubes following their own protocols. For TCRbeta analysis, collaborator samples were shipped as frozen whole blood, as isolated PBMCs, or as DNA extracted from either sample type. The specimen sequenced was peripheral blood. This TCR was sampled from a man in his sixties who had recovered from COVID-19. The chain links TRBV7-2 with TRBJ2-4; TRBD2 lines up with 9 middle nucleotides. The DNA sequence is given as TGTGCCAGCAGCCCAGGCGGGGGGGGCAAGGGCATTCAGTACTTC. It is translated as CASSPGGGGKGIQYF.